These 25 T cell receptor beta chains share one sample of origin, sequenced in a study of blood T cell repertoires in COVID-19 (dated by TCRdb to the early 2020s). The receptor library was made with the immunoSEQ multiplex PCR assay. Here the immuneACCESS table is served through TCRdb, limited to in-frame sequences with V and J called. Missing clones are a known gap in these copies; in checked studies unresolved V genes cover under half, and the rest lacks a known reason. The sample has some 260,000 clones on record, around 90% of them singletons. The ten most abundant clones make up roughly a tenth of the sample. Specimen: peripheral blood. The receptor set was obtained from a woman between 65 and 79 years old with COVID-19, enrolled during active disease.

The CDR3 nucleotides read TGTGCCAGTAGCAAGAAAACAGGGGGCGGGAAAACCGGGGAGCTGTTTTTT. This gives the protein CASSKKTGGGKTGELFF. V usage is TRBV19 and J usage is TRBJ2-2; 9 bases line up with TRBD1. CDR3 length: 17 residues. The V segment lost 6 bases and the J segment 5 bases; nucleotides outside the gene matches: 13. CDR1 is LNHDA, CDR2 SQIVND, per germline (reference sequence). Together with reference TRBV19 and TRBJ2-2, the CDR3 gives the full variable domain: DGGITQSPKYLFRKEGQNVTLSCEQNLNHDAMYWYRQDPGQGLRLIYYSQIVNDFQKGDIAEGYSVSREKKESFPLTVTSAQKNPTAFYLCASSKKTGGGKTGELFFGEGSRLTVL.

This chain joins TRBV3-1 (or the pseudogene TRBV3-2) and TRBJ2-3, with 11 positions matching TRBD2. Germline trimming cut 1 base from V and 3 bases from J; bases unmatched to any gene: 3. Germline CDR1 and CDR2: LGHDT and YNNKEL (reference sequence). The CDR3 contains 16 residues. The CDR3 nucleotides are TGTGCCAGCAGCCAAGCCGGGACTAGCGGAACAGATACGCAGTATTTT. Protein product: CASSQAGTSGTDTQYF.

This rearrangement joins TRBV5-1 to TRBJ2-5, with 7 bases identical to TRBD2. J was trimmed by 1 base and V by 4 bases; bases with no gene match: 13. From germline, CDR1 is SGHRS and CDR2 YFSETQ. The CDR3 has 17 amino acids. CDR3 protein: CASSGGLPEPRQETQYF. As DNA, the CDR3 is TGCGCCAGCAGCGGGGGACTACCCGAACCCCGCCAAGAGACCCAGTACTTC.

The DNA of the CDR3 is TGCGCCAGCAGCTTGGACTATACGGACACCGGGGAGCTGTTTTTT. As protein: CASSLDYTDTGELFF. V usage is TRBV5-1 and J usage is TRBJ2-2; D unclear. V was trimmed by 0 bases and J by 3 bases, leaving 9 bases between them. This CDR3 comprises 15 residues. CDR1 is SGHRS, CDR2 YFSETQ, per germline.

This chain uses TRBV9 with TRBJ2-3; D might be TRBD1 (5 bases). CDR1 SGDLS and CDR2 YYNGEE come from the germline V gene. Between the trimmed V and J ends, which lost 1 base and 4 bases, there was a span of 10 bases. There are 14 residues in the CDR3. CDR3 in DNA: TGTGCCAGCAGCGTACTTAGGGGCGCAGATACGCAGTATTTT. It yields the protein CASSVLRGADTQYF.

The chain carries TRBV4-2 and TRBJ2-7, with D perhaps matching TRBD1 (6 bases). Trimming cost V 2 bases and J 2 bases, with 10 bases left between them. The germline CDR1 and CDR2 sequences are LGHNA and YNFKEQ. The CDR3 is made up of 14 amino acids. DNA for the CDR3: TGTGCCAGCAGCCAACTAACAGGGACCTACGAGCAGTACTTC. Translating gives CASSQLTGTYEQYF.

The rearrangement links TRBV28 to TRBJ1-4, with TRBD1 matching 11 bases. The CDR3 runs to 15 residues. Losses at the gene ends were 2 bases for V and 8 bases for J; bases not matched to a gene: 4. Per the germline V gene, CDR1 is MDHEN and CDR2 is SYDVKM. In nucleotides, the CDR3 is TGTGCCAGCAGTTTAACGGGACAGGGGGGCGAAAAACTGTTTTTT. The encoded protein is CASSLTGQGGEKLFF.

The chain combines TRBV7-2 with TRBJ1-4; 7 bases align to TRBD1. The CDR3 consists of 14 residues. CDR1 is SGHTA and CDR2 is FQGNSA in the germline V gene. The ends lost 3 bases at V and 8 bases at J; junction bases unmatched: 6. CDR3 DNA: TGTGCCAGCAGCTTCGGACAGGAAGGCGAAAAACTGTTTTTT. Translated, it gives CASSFGQEGEKLFF.

The chain carries TRBV5-1 and TRBJ2-5; 10 nucleotides align to TRBD2. J was trimmed by 1 base and V by 3 bases; bases with no gene match: 6. Germline assignment: CDR1 SGHRS and CDR2 YFSETQ. The CDR3 length is 16 residues. The CDR3 here is CASSYRLAGSQETQYF. DNA for the CDR3: TGCGCCAGCAGCTACCGACTAGCGGGCTCCCAAGAGACCCAGTACTTC.

Here the CDR3 reads CASSRDTGELFF. The CDR3 nucleotides read TGTGCCAGCAGCCGTGACACCGGGGAGCTGTTTTTT. The rearrangement links TRBV27 to TRBJ2-2; no clear D gene. Trimming shortened V by 6 bases and J by 3 bases, and 5 bases separated the two germline ends. This CDR3 region has 12 residues. CDR1 MNHEY and CDR2 SMNVEV come from the germline V gene (reference sequence).

The chain couples TRBV24-1 to TRBJ2-3; D is uncertain. This CDR3 spans 14 amino acids. Deletions cut 6 bases from V and 0 bases from J, with 9 bases between. Germline-derived CDR1 and CDR2 are KGHDR and SFDVKD. CDR3 DNA: TGTGCCACCAGTCACAGCCTTAGCACAGATACGCAGTATTTT. This translates into CATSHSLSTDTQYF.

This chain connects TRBV7-2 to TRBJ2-7, with D maybe TRBD2 (5 bases). CDR3 length equals 14 residues. Germline V CDR1 and CDR2: SGHTA, FQGNSA. The V and J ends lost 4 bases and 2 bases respectively, with 12 bases between them. The DNA for the CDR3 is TGTGCCAGCAGCTCTCAGGAGGTAACCTACGAGCAGTACTTC. Its translation: CASSSQEVTYEQYF.

The table lists this clone with a count of one. CDR3 loop: CASSFSDQPQHF. The DNA of the CDR3 is TGTGCCAGCAGCTTTTCGGATCAGCCCCAGCATTTT. The chain joins TRBV7-2 to TRBJ1-5; D gene ambiguous. The CDR3 is made up of 12 amino acids. Germline CDR1 and CDR2: SGHTA and FQGNSA. Trimming stripped 3 bases from V and 5 bases from J, with 5 bases between.

The CDR3 DNA reads TGTGCCAGCGGGAGTAGTACCTACAATGAGCAGTTCTTC. It is translated as CASGSSTYNEQFF. The V call is TRBV3-1 (or the pseudogene TRBV3-2), the J call TRBJ2-1; D is perhaps TRBD2 (5 bases). The CDR3 sequence is 13 residues long. V lost 8 bases to trimming and J lost 2 bases, with 10 bases between them. Germline CDR1 reads LGHDT; CDR2 reads YNNKEL (reference sequence).

This chain links TRBV15 with TRBJ1-2, with D perhaps matching TRBD1 (5 bases). Trimming removed 0 bases from V and 7 bases from J, with 12 bases in between. This CDR3 has 14 amino acids. CDR1 and CDR2 (germline): LNHNV, YYDKDF (reference sequence). DNA for the CDR3: TGTGCCACCAGCAGAGATCAGGGAATCGGTGGCTACACCTTC. Its translation is CATSRDQGIGGYTF.

V gene TRBV28 combines with J gene TRBJ1-2, with D hard to call. The V and J ends lost 6 bases and 4 bases respectively, with 15 bases between them. The CDR3 loop spans 14 amino acids. The germline V gene has CDR1 MDHEN and CDR2 SYDVKM. CDR3 sequence: CASRQAGRTYGYTF. In nucleotides, the CDR3 is TGTGCCAGCAGACAAGCGGGTCGCACCTATGGCTACACCTTC.

The V gene is TRBV5-1, the J gene TRBJ1-3; possible D gene TRBD1, 6 bases. Trimming removed 2 bases from V and 4 bases from J, with 10 bases in between. Per germline, CDR1 SGHRS and CDR2 YFSETQ. The CDR3 length is 14 residues. The CDR3, as DNA: TGCGCCAGCAGCTTCACAGGGATCGGAAACACCATATATTTT. Its translation: CASSFTGIGNTIYF.

The rearrangement links TRBV30 to TRBJ1-2, with no clear D. CDR3 length equals 13 residues. The germline gives CDR1 GTSNPN, CDR2 SVGIG (reference sequence). Trimming took 1 base from V and 8 from J, leaving 14 bases between them. CDR3 loop: CAWSAVAPTGYTF. The CDR3 region has the DNA TGTGCCTGGAGTGCCGTAGCTCCCACCGGCTACACCTTC.

This clone was seen a single time. The chain is built from TRBV15 and TRBJ1-5; D remains unclear. V was clipped by 5 bases and J by 2 bases, with 10 bases between them. The germline V gene encodes CDR1 LNHNV and CDR2 YYDKDF (reference sequence). The CDR3 extends over 14 amino acids. The CDR3 is CATSENSRNQPQHF. CDR3 DNA: TGTGCCACCAGCGAGAACAGCCGCAATCAGCCCCAGCATTTT.

CDR3 amino acids: CASSQELQDRGYTDTQYF. In nucleotides, the CDR3 is TGCGCCAGCAGCCAAGAGCTTCAGGACAGGGGTTACACAGATACGCAGTATTTT. The chain couples TRBV4-3 to TRBJ2-3; 9 nucleotides agree with TRBD1. The CDR3 has 18 residues. The V gene end was trimmed by 0 bases and the J gene end by 2 bases; junction bases not matched to a gene: 9. The V gene's germline CDR1 is LGHNA and CDR2 YSLEER.

The rearrangement joins TRBV9 to TRBJ1-5; D is undetermined. The length of the CDR3 is 14 residues. Trimming took 4 bases from V and 2 from J, leaving 10 bases between them. CDR1 and CDR2 (germline): SGDLS, YYNGEE. CDR3 sequence: CASSRTQGNQPQHF. CDR3 sequence (DNA): TGTGCCAGCAGCAGAACTCAGGGCAATCAGCCCCAGCATTTT.

The chain combines TRBV10-3 with TRBJ2-5; maybe TRBD2 (6 bases). CDR1 and CDR2 from the germline V gene are ENHRY and SYGVKD. V was shortened by 3 bases and J by 4 bases, with 18 bases between the two germline ends. This CDR3 has 16 amino acids. The CDR3 DNA is TGTGCCATCAGTGATTCGCGGGACCCATCAGGAGAGACCCAGTACTTC. It translates to CAISDSRDPSGETQYF.

This clone has a single count. The gene calls are TRBV5-1 and TRBJ2-7, with TRBD2 matching over 11 bases. The CDR3 contains 17 residues. Germline V lookup: CDR1 SGHRS, CDR2 YFSETQ. J lost 3 bases, V lost 2 bases, and 10 bases had no gene match. The CDR3 protein is CASSFSPTGTSGYEQYF. The CDR3 DNA reads as TGCGCCAGCAGCTTCTCCCCAACCGGGACTAGCGGCTACGAGCAGTACTTC.

The CDR3 DNA reads TGTGCCAGTAGTCCACGACAGGGGGGTACCCTTAACACTGAAGCTTTCTTT. As protein: CASSPRQGGTLNTEAFF. The chain carries TRBV19 and TRBJ1-1; 9 bases map to TRBD1. The CDR3 has 17 residues. The V gene's germline CDR1 is LNHDA and CDR2 SQIVND (reference sequence). V lost 5 bases to trimming and J lost 2 bases; unmatched junction nucleotides: 12. Based on the CDR3 plus reference TRBV19 and TRBJ1-1, the full variable domain is DGGITQSPKYLFRKEGQNVTLSCEQNLNHDAMYWYRQDPGQGLRLIYYSQIVNDFQKGDIAEGYSVSREKKESFPLTVTSAQKNPTAFYLCASSPRQGGTLNTEAFFGQGTRLTVV.

The chain couples TRBV5-1 to TRBJ2-1, with 10 bases aligning to TRBD2. The germline V gene has CDR1 SGHRS and CDR2 YFSETQ. This CDR3 is built from 20 residues. With 0 bases clipped from V and 2 bases from J, the junction kept 14 bases outside the gene matches. CDR3 DNA sequence: TGCGCCAGCAGCTTGGGTCGAGCGGGAGGGCTGGGGGCCACCTACAATGAGCAGTTCTTC. Its translation is CASSLGRAGGLGATYNEQFF.